The next 25 T cell receptor beta chains were all read from a single sample in a study of early T cells in non-severe SARS-CoV-2 infection. TCRdb re-analysed the 5' RACE reads in MiXCR, keeping a single row per CDR3 protein. The data show fewer than 25,000 distinct CDR3 sequences, approximately 4.3% seen once. Input material: whole blood. These receptors all come from an adult who was a healthcare worker with PCR-confirmed SARS-CoV-2 infection or an uninfected control (not recorded which).

CDR3 in DNA: TGTGCCACCTTTATGGGCAGCTACTATGGCTACACCTTC. Its protein is CATFMGSYYGYTF. The chain combines TRBV24-1 with TRBJ1-2, with no clear D. The V and J ends lost 9 bases and 3 bases respectively, with 13 bases between them. Germline V gives CDR1 KGHDR, CDR2 SFDVKD. CDR3 length: 13 residues.

Ten or more counts support this clonotype. The rearrangement joins TRBV5-1 to TRBJ1-5; D gene ambiguous. The CDR3 spans 15 residues. Germline V gene sequence: CDR1 SGHRS, CDR2 YFSETQ. V dropped 0 bases and J dropped 3 bases, with 10 bases sitting between them. The CDR3: CASSLGTNPNQPQHF. As DNA, the CDR3 is TGCGCCAGCAGCTTGGGCACGAACCCCAATCAGCCCCAGCATTTT.

This clonotype was recorded many times. The chain employs TRBV7-8 and TRBJ2-3, with a weak D call TRBD2 (6 bases). V was shortened by 5 bases and J by 3 bases, with 15 bases between the two germline ends. The CDR3 spans 15 residues. The germline CDR1 and CDR2 sequences are SGHVS and FQNEAQ. The CDR3 region is CASSRQRTKTDTQYF. DNA of the CDR3: TGTGCCAGCAGCAGACAAAGGACTAAAACAGATACGCAGTATTTT.

V usage is TRBV30 and J usage is TRBJ1-1; D is uncertain. Germline CDR1 is GTSNPN and CDR2 is SVGIG (reference sequence). The CDR3 covers 12 residues. The V end was cut by 5 bases, the J end by 2 bases, with 9 bases between. The CDR3 coding sequence is TGTGCCTGGGCTGACGGCAACACTGAAGCTTTCTTT. It codes for CAWADGNTEAFF.

A remark on this clonotype: This may arise from a read error, as a much more abundant clone is one base away. J is TRBJ2-2 and V is TRBV20-1; tentative D call: TRBD2 (6 bases). The CDR3 loop spans 16 amino acids. CDR1 DFQATT and CDR2 SNEGSKA come from the germline V gene (reference sequence). The CDR3 spells CTARDHGGRNTGELFF. The CDR3 nucleotides are TGCACTGCTAGAGATCACGGGGGAAGGAACACCGGGGAGCTGTTTTTT.

This clonotype has more than one count but fewer than ten. This chain connects TRBV5-1 to TRBJ1-2, with unresolved D. V lost 4 bases and J 6 bases, leaving 10 bases between the germline ends. CDR1 and CDR2 from the germline V gene are SGHRS and YFSETQ. The CDR3 is made up of 12 amino acids. DNA for the CDR3: TGCGCCAGCAGCCGAGACGGCGATGGCTACACCTTC. It encodes CASSRDGDGYTF.

As for this clonotype: This may arise from a read error, as a much more abundant clone is one base away. The rearrangement joins TRBV7-2 to TRBJ2-2; the D gene is possibly TRBD2 (5 bases). Germline CDR1 and CDR2: SGHTA and FQGNSA. The CDR3 consists of 14 residues. CDR3 DNA sequence: TGTGCCAGCAGCCCGAAAACACTCACCGGGGAGCCGTTTTTT. Residues: CASSPKTLTGEPFF.

By proportion, this clonotype is medium-sized. The J gene is TRBJ2-3, the V gene TRBV27, with 11 bases identical to TRBD2. The CDR3 consists of 15 residues. CDR1 is MNHEY and CDR2 is SMNVEV in the germline V gene (reference sequence). V shed 5 bases, J shed 1 base, and the junction held 2 bases outside the gene matches. CDR3 bases: TGTGCCAGCAGTCGACTAGCGGGACGCACAGATACGCAGTATTTT. Translated, it gives CASSRLAGRTDTQYF.

This clonotype qualifies as medium-sized (0.01 to 0.1%). The genes are TRBV6-2 or TRBV6-3 and TRBJ2-5; 12 bases are a match to TRBD2. The V segment lost 2 bases and the J segment 2 bases; nucleotides outside the gene matches: 6. The germline V gene encodes CDR1 MNHEY and CDR2 SVGEGT. The CDR3 consists of 17 residues. This CDR3 reads CASSYRTSGALQETQYF. The CDR3 nucleotides read TGTGCCAGCAGTTACCGGACTAGCGGGGCGCTACAAGAGACCCAGTACTTC.

The table lists this clonotype with many counts. The CDR3 region has the DNA TGCGCCAGCAGCGCGCTAGCGGGGGCTTTCTACGAGCAGTACTTC. As protein: CASSALAGAFYEQYF. V gene TRBV5-1 combines with J gene TRBJ2-7, with 10 bases lining up with TRBD2. The V and J ends lost 4 bases and 3 bases, in that order; junction bases with no gene match: 7. The CDR3 is 15 amino acids. Germline-derived CDR1 and CDR2 are SGHRS and YFSETQ.

This clonotype has ten or more counts. This rearrangement joins TRBV4-1 to TRBJ2-5; 7 bases match TRBD2. From germline, CDR1 is MGHRA and CDR2 YSYEKL. V gave up 4 bases and J gave up 4 bases; unmatched junction bases: 9. This CDR3 is 15 amino acids long. In DNA, the CDR3 is TGCGCCAGCAGCCCTGGGACTACCGGCGGAGAGACCCAGTACTTC. Translation: CASSPGTTGGETQYF.

This clonotype occurred a few times. The V call is TRBV5-4, the J call TRBJ2-1, with 8 positions matching TRBD2. Germline V gene data show CDR1 as SGHNT and CDR2 as YYREEE (reference sequence). V lost 5 bases to trimming and J lost 0 bases; unmatched junction nucleotides: 7. This CDR3 region has 16 residues. The CDR3 region is CASSYLSGGSYNEQFF. The CDR3 nucleotides read TGTGCCAGCAGTTACTTGAGCGGGGGCTCCTACAATGAGCAGTTCTTC.

V is TRBV5-1 and J is TRBJ1-2; weak D call: TRBD1 (6 bases). CDR1 SGHRS and CDR2 YFSETQ come from the germline V gene. This CDR3 has 15 amino acids. Trimming removed 0 bases at V and 0 bases at J, with 9 bases between. The DNA for the CDR3 is TGCGCCAGCAGCTTGGACAGGGTCTCTAACTATGGCTACACCTTC. Its protein is CASSLDRVSNYGYTF.

This clonotype was seen many times. The chain joins TRBV28 to TRBJ2-7; D is perhaps TRBD1 (6 bases). This CDR3 has 15 amino acids. Germline V CDR1 and CDR2: MDHEN, SYDVKM. V lost 6 bases and J lost 5, with 20 bases in between. CDR3 coding DNA: TGTGCCAGCAGGCCCACAGGGAATTCGAGGAACGAGCAGTACTTC. The encoded protein is CASRPTGNSRNEQYF. Together with reference TRBV28 and TRBJ2-7, the CDR3 gives the full variable domain: DVKVTQSSRYLVKRTGEKVFLECVQDMDHENMFWYRQDPGLGLRLIYFSYDVKMKEKGDIPEGYSVSREKKERFSLILESASTNQTSMYLCASRPTGNSRNEQYFGPGTRLTVT.

The sample holds many counts of this clonotype. J is TRBJ2-3 and V is TRBV6-5, with 7 positions matching TRBD1. The CDR3 covers 15 residues. The germline CDR1 and CDR2 sequences are MNHEY and SVGAGI. V gave up 4 bases and J gave up 0 bases; unmatched junction bases: 4. Here the CDR3 DNA reads TGTGCCAGCAGTTCACAGGGGCAAAGCACAGATACGCAGTATTTT. This encodes CASSSQGQSTDTQYF.

This clonotype was found many times. The V and J genes are TRBV10-3 and TRBJ2-6; D is unclear. V lost 4 bases to trimming and J lost 0 bases, with 7 bases between them. Germline lookup yields CDR1 ENHRY and CDR2 SYGVKD. The CDR3 is 15 residues long. CDR3 DNA: TGTGCCATCAGTGGAACGAGCTCTGGGGCCAACGTCCTGACTTTC. The encoded protein is CAISGTSSGANVLTF.

By share, this clonotype counts as medium-sized. V usage is TRBV6-1 and J usage is TRBJ2-5, with D possibly TRBD1 on 5 matching bases. CDR1 and CDR2 from the germline V gene are MNHNS and SASEGT. This CDR3 contains 13 residues. V lost 1 base and J 3 bases, leaving 6 bases between the germline ends. The DNA of the CDR3 is TGTGCCAGCAGTGAAGTCAGGGAAGAGACCCAGTACTTC. It encodes CASSEVREETQYF.

This clonotype showed up just a few times. This chain links TRBV12-3 or TRBV12-4 with TRBJ2-3; D is ambiguous. The V end was cut by 5 bases, the J end by 4 bases, with 10 bases between. The CDR3 consists of 13 residues. CDR3: CASSHHPPDTQYF. The CDR3 DNA is TGTGCCAGCAGTCACCATCCCCCAGATACGCAGTATTTT.

This clonotype came up many times. V usage is TRBV12-3 or TRBV12-4 and J usage is TRBJ2-5; D remains ambiguous. V was shortened by 3 bases and J by 1 base, with 9 bases between the two germline ends. There are 14 residues in the CDR3. DNA of the CDR3: TGTGCCAGCAGTTTTAGCCAGCCCCAAGAGACCCAGTACTTC. It codes for CASSFSQPQETQYF.

This clonotype was detected ten times or more. The CDR3 sequence is CASSALRISVYNEQFF. In nucleotides, the CDR3 is TGTGCCAGCAGCGCCCTCAGGATTTCGGTCTACAATGAGCAGTTCTTC. This chain joins TRBV7-9 and TRBJ2-1, with D hard to call. V was trimmed by 5 bases and J by 3 bases, leaving 17 bases between them. The CDR3 runs 16 residues. Germline assignment: CDR1 SEHNR and CDR2 FQNEAQ (reference sequence).

This clonotype appeared many times. This chain uses TRBV29-1 with TRBJ2-1; 7 bases align to TRBD2. CDR1 is SQVTM and CDR2 is ANQGSEA in the germline V gene. The CDR3 spans 14 residues. V shed 7 bases, J shed 2 bases, and the junction held 8 bases outside the gene matches. The CDR3 protein is CSARSGATYNEQFF. The CDR3 region has the DNA TGCAGCGCCCGGAGCGGGGCCACCTACAATGAGCAGTTCTTC.

This clonotype has only a few counts. The chain links TRBV4-1 to TRBJ1-5; D gene unclear. Trimming took off 1 base at V and 1 base at J, with 11 bases between the two ends. The CDR3 extends over 16 amino acids. Germline V CDR1 and CDR2: MGHRA, YSYEKL. In nucleotides, the CDR3 is TGCGCCAGCAGCCAAGGCGGTATCTTGAGCAATCAGCCCCAGCATTTT. As protein: CASSQGGILSNQPQHF.

At least ten counts were recorded for this clonotype. This chain joins TRBV29-1 and TRBJ1-1; tentatively, D is TRBD1 (6 bases). Germline lookup yields CDR1 SQVTM and CDR2 ANQGSEA. Between the trimmed V and J ends, which lost 7 bases and 3 bases, there was a span of 12 bases. This CDR3 is 12 amino acids long. CDR3 sequence reads: CSATTGYTEAFF. CDR3 nucleotide sequence: TGCAGCGCCACCACAGGGTACACTGAAGCTTTCTTT.

Sample share makes this clonotype medium-sized (0.01 to 0.1%). The chain uses TRBV30 and TRBJ2-1; D is undetermined. V lost 0 bases and J 9 bases, leaving 15 bases between the germline ends. The CDR3 runs to 14 residues. Per germline, CDR1 GTSNPN and CDR2 SVGIG (reference sequence). The DNA of the CDR3 is TGTGCCTGGAGTGTATGGCTAGAAGTCGGTGAGCAGTTCTTC. Amino acids: CAWSVWLEVGEQFF.

This clonotype was counted at least ten times. The chain has TRBV5-1 and TRBJ2-5; D is uncertain. This CDR3 spans 13 amino acids. Trimming pared 2 bases from V and 1 base from J, leaving 6 bases between. Looked up from germline, CDR1 is SGHRS and CDR2 is YFSETQ. CDR3 nucleotide sequence: TGCGCCAGCAGCTTAGGGCGCCAAGAGACCCAGTACTTC. Translating it yields CASSLGRQETQYF.